One and the same sample provided the 4 T cell receptor beta chains below, sequenced in a study of shared clonotypes between healthy human individuals. Generated by immunoSEQ multiplex PCR, the TCRdb table keeps only in-frame clones and is missing some. The data contain about 2.4 million clones, over 85% of them singletons. The sample comprised naive CD4+ T cells sorted from blood. Indicated subset: CD45RA+ positively selected. Receptors originate from a man aged 18 to 35 in good health.

The chain uses TRBV19 and TRBJ1-5; 7 bases are a match to TRBD1. V lost 6 bases, J lost 5 bases, and 13 bases stayed unmatched. Per germline, CDR1 LNHDA and CDR2 SQIVND (reference sequence). This CDR3 spans 16 amino acids. The CDR3 coding sequence is TGTGCCAGTAGGGCCGTCGACAGGGTGGTCGATCAGCCCCAGCATTTT. Amino acid sequence: CASRAVDRVVDQPQHF.

This clone appeared once. The rearrangement links TRBV5-6 to TRBJ1-6; 7 bases are a match to TRBD1. With 1 base clipped from V and 4 bases from J, the junction kept 5 bases outside the gene matches. There are 16 residues in the CDR3. Germline CDR1 and CDR2: SGHDT and YYEEEE. The CDR3 DNA is TGTGCCAGCAGCTTGCGAAGGACAGGATATAATTCACCCCTCCACTTT. Amino acid sequence: CASSLRRTGYNSPLHF.

The gene calls are TRBV19 and TRBJ2-5; 12 positions match TRBD2. CDR1 is LNHDA, CDR2 SQIVND, per germline (reference sequence). The ends lost 6 bases at V and 6 bases at J; junction bases unmatched: 11. CDR3 length equals 16 residues. CDR3 coding DNA: TGTGCCAGTAGCGCCCACGGGGGGACTAGCGGGCAGACCCAGTACTTC. Its translation: CASSAHGGTSGQTQYF.

V gene TRBV6-5 combines with J gene TRBJ2-7, with D perhaps being TRBD1 or TRBD2 (6 bases each). The V gene's germline CDR1 is MNHEY and CDR2 SVGAGI. The germline V and J ends were trimmed by 2 bases and 2 bases, with 10 bases remaining between them. The CDR3 is 14 amino acids. The CDR3 DNA follows: TGTGCCAGCAGTTACCTGCGGGACACCTACGAGCAGTACTTC. Protein: CASSYLRDTYEQYF.